This entry lists 17 T cell receptor beta chains sequenced from one sample in a study of regulatory T cells in long-lasting Graves disease (dated by TCRdb to the early 2020s). The protocol used for the library was multiplex PCR. Sequencing relied on an Illumina HiSeq 4000. CDR3 regions were amplified by Arm-PCR with iRepertoire HTBI primers to construct TCR beta libraries. TCRdb redid the processing of the public reads, applying fastp at Q25 and MiXCR, and retained in-frame beta chains. Merged by CDR3 protein, the rows form single entries marked with the most common genes and DNA. The sample has roughly 610,000 distinct CDR3 sequences on record, roughly 16% of them singletons. The top ten hold 15% to 20% of the sample. The time point label, as the study defines it: newly diagnosed GD, antithyroid drugs for less than 3 months. For both TCR sequencing and RNA sequencing, RNA was extracted from PBMCs in TRIzol.

The same data also went into a second study, on T cells in Graves' hyperthyroidism and ophthalmopathy.

Sequencing used peripheral blood mononuclear cells (PBMCs), obtained at new diagnosis, from a patient treated with antithyroid drugs. These receptor sequences come from a woman aged 30 to 39 with Graves disease. Donor details come from another sample of the same person, matched by shared clones.

This clonotype was detected only a few times. The chain joins TRBV5-1 to TRBJ2-3; no clear D gene. The CDR3 covers 14 residues. Germline CDR1 reads SGHRS; CDR2 reads YFSETQ. The V gene lost 0 bases and the J gene lost 6 bases, with 11 bases spanning the gap. The CDR3 here is CASSLDHLGDTQYF. CDR3 DNA: TGCGCCAGCAGCTTGGACCACCTTGGGGATACGCAGTATTTT.

Ten or more counts support this clonotype. This chain links TRBV10-3 with TRBJ2-1; perhaps D is TRBD1 or TRBD2 (5 bases each). CDR3 length equals 14 residues. The germline V gene encodes CDR1 ENHRY and CDR2 SYGVKD. V lost 4 bases and J lost 9, with 16 bases in between. The CDR3 spells CAISALAGGGEQFF. In DNA form, the CDR3 reads TGTGCCATCAGTGCCCTAGCCGGTGGGGGTGAGCAGTTCTTC.

This clonotype was detected many times. The rearrangement links TRBV29-1 to TRBJ2-7; perhaps TRBD2 as D (6 bases). CDR1 is SQVTM, CDR2 ANQGSEA, per germline. The CDR3 is 12 amino acids. The V end was cut by 7 bases, the J end by 5 bases, with 15 bases between. CDR3 residues: CSALDYPDEQYF. CDR3 bases: TGCAGCGCTCTGGACTACCCAGACGAGCAGTACTTC.

The table lists this clonotype with a few counts. The chain couples TRBV6-2 or TRBV6-3 to TRBJ2-1, with 10 bases fitting TRBD2. Trimming took 5 bases from V and 8 from J; bases not matched to a gene: 12. The CDR3 has 16 amino acids. Germline V gene lookup returns CDR1 MNHEY and CDR2 SVGEGT. This CDR3 is CASSDLLAGAGDEQFF. In DNA, the CDR3 is TGTGCCAGCAGTGACCTGCTAGCGGGAGCAGGTGATGAGCAGTTCTTC.

The rearrangement joins TRBV5-6 to TRBJ1-1, with 10 bases lining up with TRBD1. Per germline, CDR1 SGHDT and CDR2 YYEEEE. The CDR3 extends over 14 amino acids. The V and J ends lost 4 bases and 8 bases, in that order; junction bases with no gene match: 8. The CDR3 DNA sequence: TGTGCCAGCAGCCCCGGGACAGGGGCGATCGAAGCTTTCTTT. This gives the protein CASSPGTGAIEAFF.

The genes are TRBV7-9 and TRBJ1-4, with unresolved D. The CDR3 sequence is 15 residues long. Trimming pared 5 bases from V and 10 bases from J, leaving 20 bases between. Germline V gives CDR1 SEHNR, CDR2 FQNEAQ (reference sequence). CDR3 bases: TGTGCCAGCAGCCCGGGGTCCCCTCAGGCCGGAAAACTGTTTTTT. Translated, it gives CASSPGSPQAGKLFF.

Note on this clonotype: Relative to the germline gene, one junction end is altered; a read error may explain this. The chain uses TRBV9 and TRBJ2-3; TRBD2 matches at 10 bases. CDR1 is SGDLS and CDR2 is YYNGEE in the germline V gene. CDR3 length: 17 amino acids. The CDR3, as DNA: TGTGCCAGCAGCCCCAATCCGGGACTAGCGTACACAGATACGCGGTATTTT. This gives the protein CASSPNPGLAYTDTRYF.

This clonotype was seen at least ten times. The chain employs TRBV24-1 and TRBJ1-1; D might be TRBD1 (6 bases). Trimming cost V 3 bases and J 5 bases, with 15 bases left between them. The CDR3 is 15 residues long. CDR1 is KGHDR, CDR2 SFDVKD, per germline. The CDR3 region is CATSDGGGAQTEAFF. In DNA, the CDR3 is TGTGCCACCAGTGATGGGGGGGGGGCGCAAACTGAAGCTTTCTTT.

The sample holds a few counts of this clonotype. V usage is TRBV19 and J usage is TRBJ1-5; D is possibly TRBD1 (6 bases). V was shortened by 5 bases and J by 2 bases, with 16 bases between the two germline ends. This CDR3 is 16 amino acids long. Germline CDR1 and CDR2: LNHDA and SQIVND (reference sequence). CDR3: CASSPQFAGGNQPQHF. CDR3 in DNA: TGTGCCAGTAGTCCCCAATTTGCAGGGGGCAATCAGCCCCAGCATTTT. Filled out from reference TRBV19 and TRBJ1-5, the complete variable domain reads DGGITQSPKYLFRKEGQNVTLSCEQNLNHDAMYWYRQDPGQGLRLIYYSQIVNDFQKGDIAEGYSVSREKKESFPLTVTSAQKNPTAFYLCASSPQFAGGNQPQHFGDGTRLSIL.

This clonotype was seen only a few times. This rearrangement joins TRBV10-1 to TRBJ1-6, with TRBD1 identical over 9 bases. The CDR3 contains 20 residues. The J segment lost 9 bases and the V segment lost 8 bases, leaving 26 bases of the junction unmatched. Germline V gives CDR1 WNHNN, CDR2 SYGVQD (reference sequence). The CDR3 is CASPGLVKGLTGGRSSPLHF. In DNA, the CDR3 is TGCGCCAGCCCAGGCCTTGTTAAGGGGTTGACAGGGGGTCGGAGTTCACCCCTCCACTTT.

This clonotype was counted between two and nine times. The J gene is TRBJ2-3, the V gene TRBV14; 7 bases align to TRBD1. The CDR3 contains 16 residues. Germline lookup yields CDR1 SGHDN and CDR2 FVKESK. V shed 5 bases and J 3 bases; nucleotides not matched to a gene: 11. The CDR3, as DNA: TGTGCCAGCAGCATACCCGGGACAGAAGGAACAGATACGCAGTATTTT. Protein sequence: CASSIPGTEGTDTQYF.

This clonotype showed up just a few times. The chain has TRBV12-3 or TRBV12-4 and TRBJ2-3; possibly TRBD1 for D (5 bases). Trimming took off 6 bases at V and 1 base at J, with 17 bases between the two ends. The CDR3 sequence is 16 residues long. The CDR3 is CASSRPVVGRTDTQYF. CDR3 in DNA: TGTGCCAGCAGCCGGCCTGTTGTGGGGCGCACAGATACGCAGTATTTT.

The chain combines TRBV6-2 or TRBV6-3 with TRBJ1-2; D may be TRBD1 (5 bases). V lost 5 bases and J 4 bases, leaving 23 bases between the germline ends. CDR1 is MNHEY and CDR2 is SVGEGT in the germline V gene. The CDR3 extends over 17 amino acids. CDR3 sequence reads: CASSGQELGVQGYGYTF. CDR3 nucleotide sequence: TGTGCCAGCAGTGGACAAGAATTGGGGGTTCAGGGCTATGGCTACACCTTC.

The V and J genes are TRBV15 and TRBJ2-3, with TRBD2 identical over 7 bases. CDR1 and CDR2 from the germline V gene are LNHNV and YYDKDF (reference sequence). This CDR3 has 16 amino acids. V was clipped by 3 bases and J by 0 bases; unmatched bases: 6. The chain's CDR3 is CATSRSLAGSTDTQYF. The CDR3 coding sequence is TGTGCCACCAGCAGGTCATTAGCGGGTAGCACAGATACGCAGTATTTT.

This clonotype showed up just a few times. The chain joins TRBV7-2 to TRBJ1-3; D gene uncertain. Germline V gene data show CDR1 as SGHTA and CDR2 as FQGNSA. This CDR3 is built from 15 residues. The V end lost 1 base, the J end lost 1 base, and 8 bases lay between the germline ends. The CDR3 nucleotides read TGTGCCAGCAGCTTAGTGACATCTTCTGGAAACACCATATATTTT. This translates into CASSLVTSSGNTIYF.

This clonotype has a handful of counts. The chain couples TRBV3-1 to TRBJ2-1; 9 bases are a match to TRBD2. The CDR3 consists of 18 residues. The V and J ends lost 2 bases and 7 bases, in that order; junction bases with no gene match: 15. Germline-derived CDR1 and CDR2 are LGHDT and YNNKEL (reference sequence). This CDR3 is CASSQPTRFRTSENEQFF. In DNA, the CDR3 is TGTGCCAGCAGCCAACCCACCAGGTTTCGGACTAGCGAAAATGAGCAGTTCTTC.

The rearrangement joins TRBV6-1 to TRBJ1-2, with a possible D match to TRBD1 (5 bases). V was cut by 2 bases and J by 2 bases, with 15 bases left in between. CDR3 length: 16 amino acids. Germline V gene data show CDR1 as MNHNS and CDR2 as SASEGT. CDR3 protein: CASSELRGRQNYGYTF. CDR3 DNA sequence: TGTGCCAGCAGTGAATTACGGGGGAGGCAGAACTATGGCTACACCTTC.